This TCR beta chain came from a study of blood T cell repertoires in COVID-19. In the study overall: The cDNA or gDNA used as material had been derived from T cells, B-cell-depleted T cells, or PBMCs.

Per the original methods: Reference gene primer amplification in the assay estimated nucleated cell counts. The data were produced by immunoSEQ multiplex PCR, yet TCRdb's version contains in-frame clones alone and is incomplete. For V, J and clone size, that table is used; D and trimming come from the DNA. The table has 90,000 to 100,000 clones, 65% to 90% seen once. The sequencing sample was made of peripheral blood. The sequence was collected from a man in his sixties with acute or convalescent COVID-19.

The CDR3 loop reads CATSRDYGAGGRGTQYF. CDR3 DNA sequence: TGTGCCACCAGCAGAGATTACGGGGCAGGGGGAAGGGGGACCCAGTACTTC. The chain employs TRBV15 and TRBJ2-5, with 7 bases that match TRBD1. CDR3 size: 17 residues. Trimming took 0 bases from V and 7 from J; bases not matched to a gene: 14. Germline CDR1 reads LNHNV; CDR2 reads YYDKDF (reference sequence).